Below are 25 T cell receptor beta chains sequenced from a single sample in a study of siplizumab effects on memory and regulatory T cells. Clones were read by immunoSEQ multiplex PCR, and TCRdb kept only the in-frame ones, dropping some. Of some 110,000 clones in the sample, about 94% were seen once. What was sequenced was Tregs sorted from blood. The receptor set was obtained from a human donor in good health.

The chain has TRBV5-1 and TRBJ2-1; 13 nucleotides agree with TRBD2. Germline V lookup: CDR1 SGHRS, CDR2 YFSETQ. J lost 11 bases, V lost 3 bases, and 14 bases had no gene match. The CDR3 is 17 amino acids. The CDR3 protein is CASSSGGQGTSGIQQFF. CDR3 DNA: TGCGCCAGCAGCTCGGGTGGGCAGGGGACTAGCGGGATACAGCAGTTCTTC. The entire variable domain, with the rest obtained from reference TRBV5-1 and TRBJ2-1, is as follows: KAGVTQTPRYLIKTRGQQVTLSCSPISGHRSVSWYQQTPGQGLQFLFEYFSETQRNKGNFPGRFSGRQFSNSRSEMNVSTLELGDSALYLCASSSGGQGTSGIQQFFGPGTRLTVL.

The rearrangement uses TRBV5-1 and TRBJ1-3; D is perhaps TRBD1 (5 bases). Trimming cost V 3 bases and J 4 bases, with 11 bases left between them. Germline CDR1 SGHRS, CDR2 YFSETQ. This CDR3 has 14 residues. The CDR3 nucleotides are TGCGCCAGCAGCTCGCAGGGAGGAGGAAACACCATATATTTT. Translation gives CASSSQGGGNTIYF.

The chain has TRBV18 and TRBJ1-1; no reliable D call. CDR3 length: 13 residues. The ends were cut back, 3 bases at V and 1 base at J, with 6 bases in the middle. Germline V gene lookup returns CDR1 KGHSH and CDR2 LQKENI. The CDR3 DNA is TGTGCCAGCTCACCTTTAGGGAACACTGAAGCTTTCTTT. Translated: CASSPLGNTEAFF.

The CDR3 nucleotides are TGTGCCTCCCAGTCGAACACTGAAGCTTTCTTT. Protein sequence: CASQSNTEAFF. This chain connects TRBV10-3 to TRBJ1-1; the D is unclear. This CDR3 has 11 amino acids. Trimming took off 11 bases at V and 1 base at J, with 8 bases between the two ends. CDR1 is ENHRY, CDR2 SYGVKD, per germline.

The chain uses TRBV18 and TRBJ1-1; D is ambiguous. The V end lost 6 bases, the J end lost 3 bases, and 14 bases lay between the germline ends. This CDR3 comprises 14 residues. Per the germline V gene, CDR1 is KGHSH and CDR2 is LQKENI. The CDR3 reads CASSPSGWDTEAFF. The CDR3 coding sequence is TGTGCCAGCTCTCCCAGCGGGTGGGACACTGAAGCTTTCTTT. The variable domain in full, with the rest retrieved from reference TRBV18 and TRBJ1-1, is NAGVMQNPRHLVRRRGQEARLRCSPMKGHSHVYWYRQLPEEGLKFMVYLQKENIIDESGMPKERFSAEFPKEGPSILRIQQVVRGDSAAYFCASSPSGWDTEAFFGQGTRLTVV.

J is TRBJ1-2 and V is TRBV10-2; D not resolved. The CDR3 has 13 amino acids. The V and J ends lost 2 bases and 5 bases respectively, with 9 bases between them. Germline lookup yields CDR1 WSHSY and CDR2 SAAADI. The CDR3 DNA reads TGCGCCAGCAGTGAGCGGAGACGGTATGGCTACACCTTC. As protein: CASSERRRYGYTF.

The chain employs TRBV5-1 and TRBJ1-6; 7 nucleotides line up with TRBD1. The V segment lost 0 bases and the J segment 7 bases; nucleotides outside the gene matches: 4. The CDR3 length is 15 residues. Germline lookup yields CDR1 SGHRS and CDR2 YFSETQ. CDR3 sequence: CASSLVQGGNSPLHF. The CDR3 DNA is TGCGCCAGCAGCTTGGTCCAGGGGGGGAATTCACCCCTCCACTTT.

CDR3 nucleotides: TGTGCCAGCACCCGTGAGGGACAGGGAGGCGAGCAGTACTTC. It is translated as CASTREGQGGEQYF. The chain recombines TRBV2 with TRBJ2-7, with 9 nucleotides matching TRBD1. Germline CDR1 and CDR2: SNHLY and FYNNEI. This CDR3 contains 14 residues. V trimming: 7 bases; J trimming: 6 bases; junction bases outside the gene matches: 10.

The chain links TRBV10-1 to TRBJ2-7; maybe TRBD2 (5 bases). Germline V gene data show CDR1 as WNHNN and CDR2 as SYGVQD (reference sequence). The V end lost 4 bases, the J end lost 0 bases, and 13 bases lay between the germline ends. The CDR3 is 15 residues long. CDR3 region: CASSGGSSSSYEQYF. CDR3 bases: TGCGCCAGCAGTGGAGGGAGCTCCAGCTCCTACGAGCAGTACTTC.

The chain is built from TRBV30 and TRBJ2-7; no reliable D call. The CDR3 is made up of 13 amino acids. The V and J ends lost 0 bases and 2 bases respectively, with 8 bases between them. CDR1 is GTSNPN, CDR2 SVGIG, per germline (reference sequence). Written as DNA, the CDR3 is TGTGCCTGGAGTGTAATGAGAGCCTACGAGCAGTACTTC. Its protein product is CAWSVMRAYEQYF.

The chain uses TRBV7-9 and TRBJ1-2; 7 bases map to TRBD1. CDR1 and CDR2 from the germline V gene are SEHNR and FQNEAQ (reference sequence). The junction had 7 bases not matched to a gene; V was cut back by 2 bases and J by 1 base. The CDR3 has 16 residues. CDR3 region: CASSLWRQGLNYGYTF. The CDR3 DNA reads TGTGCCAGCAGCTTATGGCGACAGGGTCTTAACTATGGCTACACCTTC.

The chain employs TRBV5-6 and TRBJ2-3, with D uncertain. Trimming stripped 0 bases from V and 3 bases from J, with 5 bases between. Per germline, CDR1 SGHDT and CDR2 YYEEEE. This CDR3 has 13 amino acids. The CDR3 here is CASSLVWTDTQYF. The CDR3 coding sequence is TGTGCCAGCAGCTTGGTTTGGACAGATACGCAGTATTTT.

The chain recombines TRBV9 with TRBJ2-3; D unresolved. CDR1 is SGDLS and CDR2 is YYNGEE in the germline V gene. The length of the CDR3 is 17 residues. Trimming shortened V by 0 bases and J by 2 bases, and 16 bases separated the two germline ends. Here the CDR3 DNA reads TGTGCCAGCAGCGTAGACTTGGGCGGACCCAACACAGATACGCAGTATTTT. Translated: CASSVDLGGPNTDTQYF.

The rearrangement links TRBV7-9 to TRBJ1-1; D perhaps matches TRBD1 (6 bases). Germline CDR1 reads SEHNR; CDR2 reads FQNEAQ (reference sequence). This CDR3 is 14 amino acids long. V was pared by 5 bases and J by 3 bases, with 13 bases between. CDR3 sequence: CASSITGTDTEAFF. Written as DNA, the CDR3 is TGTGCCAGCAGCATCACAGGGACCGACACTGAAGCTTTCTTT.

This clone was detected a few times. J is TRBJ2-2 and V is TRBV12-5, with TRBD2 matching 13 bases. J lost 5 bases, V lost 3 bases, and 6 bases had no gene match. The CDR3 is made up of 17 amino acids. Germline V gives CDR1 LGHNT, CDR2 FRNRAP. The CDR3 nucleotides are TGTGCTAGTGGTTTACTGCGGGGACTAGCGGGGACCGGGGAGCTGTTTTTT. Encoded protein: CASGLLRGLAGTGELFF. The full variable domain, rest sourced from reference TRBV12-5 and TRBJ2-2, is DARVTQTPRHKVTEMGQEVTMRCQPILGHNTVFWYRQTMMQGLELLAYFRNRAPLDDSGMPKDRFSAEMPDATLATLKIQPSEPRDSAVYFCASGLLRGLAGTGELFFGEGSRLTVL.

V is TRBV21-1 and J is TRBJ1-1. TRBV21-1 is a pseudogene. The CDR3 extends over 15 amino acids. The CDR3 region has the DNA TGTGCCAGCAGGAACGGGGATCCCCAGAACACTGAAGCTTTCTTT. It is translated as CASRNGDPQNTEAFF.

This sequence joins TRBV19 and TRBJ2-7; the match to TRBD2 covers 9 bases. V lost 7 bases, J lost 6 bases, and 10 bases stayed unmatched. The germline V gene has CDR1 LNHDA and CDR2 SQIVND (reference sequence). CDR3 length equals 14 residues. For the CDR3, the DNA is TGTGCCAGTACCCTCATAGCGGGAGTAGGCGAGCAGTACTTC. Translating gives CASTLIAGVGEQYF.

Written as DNA, the CDR3 is TGTGCCAGCTCACCATTCACAACAGGGACTAATGAAAAACTGTTTTTT. This translates into CASSPFTTGTNEKLFF. The genes are TRBV18 and TRBJ1-4; TRBD1 is a possible D gene (6 bases). This CDR3 has 16 amino acids. The germline V gene has CDR1 KGHSH and CDR2 LQKENI. V was clipped by 2 bases and J by 2 bases, with 12 bases between them.

The chain combines TRBV5-1 with TRBJ1-2, with a tentative D call TRBD1 (6 bases). V was pared by 2 bases and J by 2 bases, with 13 bases between. The germline V gene has CDR1 SGHRS and CDR2 YFSETQ. This CDR3 is 15 amino acids long. The CDR3 DNA reads TGCGCCAGCAGCTTCGCACAGGGTCCGAACTATGGCTACACCTTC. Amino acid sequence: CASSFAQGPNYGYTF.

This chain connects TRBV7-2 to TRBJ2-1; D unclear. The germline CDR1 and CDR2 sequences are SGHTA and FQGNSA. V was pared by 4 bases and J by 7 bases, with 8 bases between. The CDR3 length is 12 residues. The CDR3 sequence is CASSSSRNEQFF. The CDR3 bases are TGTGCCAGCAGCTCGTCACGGAATGAGCAGTTCTTC. Using reference TRBV7-2 and TRBJ2-1 for the parts outside the CDR3, the full variable domain is GAGVSQSPSNKVTEKGKDVELRCDPISGHTALYWYRQSLGQGLEFLIYFQGNSAPDKSGLPSDRFSAERTGGSVSTLTIQRTQQEDSAVYLCASSSSRNEQFFGPGTRLTVL.

The chain combines TRBV6-5 with TRBJ1-5; D call uncertain. CDR3 size: 15 residues. The V and J ends lost 4 bases and 0 bases respectively, with 10 bases between them. The germline V gene has CDR1 MNHEY and CDR2 SVGAGI. CDR3 protein: CASSSGKLSNQPQHF. The DNA for the CDR3 is TGTGCCAGCAGTTCTGGGAAGCTTAGCAATCAGCCCCAGCATTTT.

CDR3 sequence (DNA): TGTGCCAGCTCACCCGAGGGGGCCTCTTCAAATCAGCCCCAGCATTTT. Amino acid sequence: CASSPEGASSNQPQHF. This chain links TRBV18 with TRBJ1-5; TRBD1 agrees at 7 bases. Trimming took 3 bases from V and 4 from J; bases not matched to a gene: 9. The CDR3 spans 16 residues. CDR1 and CDR2 from the germline V gene are KGHSH and LQKENI.

The V call is TRBV7-9, the J call TRBJ1-6, with D unclear. The CDR3 has 15 residues. V lost 1 base and J 11 bases, leaving 15 bases between the germline ends. Germline V gene data show CDR1 as SEHNR and CDR2 as FQNEAQ (reference sequence). The CDR3 loop reads CASSLDGSTVPPLHF. CDR3 DNA sequence: TGTGCCAGCAGCTTAGATGGGTCGACGGTTCCACCCCTCCACTTT.

The chain combines TRBV6-5 with TRBJ2-5; D not resolved. Germline lookup yields CDR1 MNHEY and CDR2 SVGAGI. Trimming cost V 6 bases and J 7 bases, with 12 bases left between them. The CDR3 spans 12 residues. DNA for the CDR3: TGTGCCAGCAGCCCTACCGCTGGGACCCAGTACTTC. Its protein product is CASSPTAGTQYF.

The chain employs TRBV11-2 and TRBJ2-7; 10 nucleotides line up with TRBD2. Losses at the gene ends were 5 bases for V and 1 base for J; bases not matched to a gene: 5. From germline, CDR1 is SGHAT and CDR2 FQNNGV. The CDR3 has 15 amino acids. The CDR3 loop is CASSPRLAGSYEQYF. CDR3 in DNA: TGTGCCAGCAGCCCTAGACTAGCGGGTTCCTACGAGCAGTACTTC.